This TCR beta chain was sequenced for a study of T-cell reconstitution after alpha-beta-depleted transplantation in children. Study outcomes and limitations: The study traced high day-60 TCRbeta diversity in some patients to surviving recipient T cells and thymic progenitors. Reportedly, roughly two months post-transplant, alpha-beta T cells arose from several hundred expanded graft clones. T-cell numbers and diversity one year post-transplant derived largely from freshly generated T cells.

Researchers prepared the TCRbeta library using unique molecular identifiers, the study reports. Each CDR3 protein gets one entry after TCRdb re-called the PCR reads with MiXCR. The sample consists of about 870,000 distinct CDR3 sequences, roughly 15% of them appearing once. Germline CDR1 MNHEY, CDR2 SVGEGT. This CDR3 spans 15 amino acids. V dropped 10 bases and J dropped 2 bases, with 19 bases sitting between them. This clonotype was found a few times. What it binds is not known. Specimen: PBMCs, mostly from graft donor cells, collected 360 days after TCRalphabeta/CD19-depleted stem cell transplant. The chain recombines TRBV6-2 or TRBV6-3 with TRBJ2-3, with a possible D match to TRBD2 (6 bases). The receptor was isolated from a male patient younger than 18 who had a stem cell transplant for acute lymphoblastic leukemia, so the T cells may come from the graft donor. This CDR3 reads CATSPPGLYTDTQYF. The CDR3, as DNA: TGTGCCACCAGCCCTCCGGGACTCTACACAGATACGCAGTATTTT.